This is a list of T cell receptor beta chains from one sample in a study of beta chain features in type 1 diabetes. Sequenced by immunoSEQ multiplex PCR; TCRdb stores in-frame clones only, minus some. The sample shows a few hundred thousand clones, about 20% of them seen only once. Sequenced: naive CD4+ T cells from blood. The receptors shown here come from a woman under 30 in good health. CDR3s include the opening cysteine and the closing phenylalanine or tryptophan. Fields, in order: J gene, D gene, clone size, V gene, CDR3 protein, CDR3 DNA. A D gene is named only where the DNA matches it firmly. Size is omitted from some rows. Given values are once, few, many or a class for expanded clones.

j_call: TRBJ1-5; d_call: TRBD1; clone_size: NA; v_call: TRBV9; cdr3_aa: CASSAGQGIGSNQPQHF; cdr3_nt: TGTGCCAGCAGCGCCGGACAGGGTATCGGTAGCAATCAGCCCCAGCATTTT
j_call: TRBJ2-1; d_call: NA; clone_size: few; v_call: TRBV14; cdr3_aa: CASSKSSNYNEQFF; cdr3_nt: TGTGCCAGCAGTAAGAGCTCGAACTACAATGAGCAGTTCTTC
j_call: TRBJ2-4; d_call: TRBD1; clone_size: few; v_call: TRBV7-9; cdr3_aa: CASSLPGQGAINIQYF; cdr3_nt: TGTGCCAGCAGCTTGCCGGGACAGGGGGCTATAAACATTCAGTACTTC
j_call: TRBJ2-1; d_call: TRBD2; clone_size: few; v_call: TRBV6-6; cdr3_aa: CASLKREGANEQFF; cdr3_nt: TGTGCCAGCCTAAAGCGGGAGGGCGCAAATGAGCAGTTCTTC
j_call: TRBJ2-7; d_call: NA; clone_size: NA; v_call: TRBV2; cdr3_aa: CASSRLDEQYF; cdr3_nt: TGTGCCAGCTCCAGGCTGGACGAGCAGTACTTC
j_call: TRBJ2-7; d_call: NA; clone_size: few; v_call: TRBV30; cdr3_aa: CAWSVQGGAYEQYF; cdr3_nt: TGTGCCTGGAGTGTACAAGGGGGGGCCTACGAGCAGTACTTC
j_call: TRBJ1-2; d_call: NA; clone_size: few; v_call: TRBV9; cdr3_aa: CASSKDSNYGYTF; cdr3_nt: TGTGCCAGCAGCAAAGACAGTAACTATGGCTACACCTTC
j_call: TRBJ2-5; d_call: NA; clone_size: NA; v_call: TRBV15; cdr3_aa: CATSRGQGEETQYF; cdr3_nt: TGTGCCACCAGCAGGGGCCAGGGCGAAGAGACCCAGTACTTC
j_call: TRBJ2-1; d_call: NA; clone_size: NA; v_call: TRBV7-2; cdr3_aa: CASSRTAEQFF; cdr3_nt: TGTGCCAGCAGCAGGACAGCTGAGCAGTTCTTC
j_call: TRBJ2-1; d_call: NA; clone_size: NA; v_call: TRBV10-3; cdr3_aa: CAISDGLNEQFF; cdr3_nt: TGTGCCATCAGTGACGGACTAAATGAGCAGTTCTTC
j_call: TRBJ1-3; d_call: NA; clone_size: few; v_call: TRBV27; cdr3_aa: CASSTRTGAGNTIYF; cdr3_nt: TGTGCCAGCAGTACGCGGACGGGAGCTGGAAACACCATATATTTT
j_call: TRBJ2-7; d_call: TRBD2; clone_size: NA; v_call: TRBV6-5; cdr3_aa: CASSYSRLAAYEQYF; cdr3_nt: TGTGCCAGCAGTTACTCGAGACTAGCGGCTTACGAGCAGTACTTC
j_call: TRBJ2-1; d_call: TRBD2; clone_size: NA; v_call: TRBV19; cdr3_aa: CASRPFSGGSYNEQFF; cdr3_nt: TGTGCCAGTCGACCCTTTAGCGGGGGGTCCTACAATGAGCAGTTCTTC
j_call: TRBJ2-1; d_call: TRBD2; clone_size: NA; v_call: TRBV19; cdr3_aa: CASSIPSGSYNEQFF; cdr3_nt: TGTGCCAGTAGTATACCTAGCGGGAGCTACAATGAGCAGTTCTTC
j_call: TRBJ1-1; d_call: TRBD1; clone_size: NA; v_call: TRBV6-4; cdr3_aa: CASSATGDTEAFF; cdr3_nt: TGTGCCAGCAGTGCGACAGGGGACACTGAAGCTTTCTTT
j_call: TRBJ1-1; d_call: NA; clone_size: NA; v_call: TRBV9; cdr3_aa: CASSAVLGPNTEAFF; cdr3_nt: TGTGCCAGCAGCGCAGTATTGGGCCCGAACACTGAAGCTTTCTTT
j_call: TRBJ2-1; d_call: TRBD2; clone_size: few; v_call: TRBV14; cdr3_aa: CASSQNFRGLVLGSEQFF; cdr3_nt: TGTGCCAGCAGCCAAAACTTCCGTGGACTAGTTTTGGGGAGTGAGCAGTTCTTC
j_call: TRBJ1-2; d_call: NA; clone_size: once; v_call: TRBV2; cdr3_aa: CASSEVALYGYTF; cdr3_nt: TGTGCCAGCAGTGAAGTAGCTCTCTATGGCTACACCTTC
j_call: TRBJ2-3; d_call: NA; clone_size: NA; v_call: TRBV4-3; cdr3_aa: CASSQDHHRVGTDTQYF; cdr3_nt: TGCGCCAGCAGCCAAGATCATCACAGGGTGGGCACAGATACGCAGTATTTT
j_call: TRBJ2-7; d_call: TRBD2; clone_size: NA; v_call: TRBV7-2; cdr3_aa: CASSLLGGTYEQYF; cdr3_nt: TGTGCCAGCAGCTTATTGGGGGGGACCTACGAGCAGTACTTC
j_call: TRBJ2-1; d_call: NA; clone_size: few; v_call: TRBV5-4; cdr3_aa: CASSLYGGSSYNEQFF; cdr3_nt: TGTGCCAGCAGCTTGTATGGCGGAAGCTCCTACAATGAGCAGTTCTTC
j_call: TRBJ1-2; d_call: TRBD1; clone_size: NA; v_call: TRBV4-2; cdr3_aa: CASSQDRGTGVLVYGYTF; cdr3_nt: TGTGCCAGCAGCCAAGATAGGGGGACAGGGGTCCTCGTCTATGGCTACACCTTC
j_call: TRBJ2-2; d_call: NA; clone_size: NA; v_call: TRBV2; cdr3_aa: CASTVGRGNTGELFF; cdr3_nt: TGTGCCAGCACCGTCGGGCGGGGGAACACCGGGGAGCTGTTTTTT
j_call: TRBJ2-7; d_call: NA; clone_size: few; v_call: TRBV5-6; cdr3_aa: CASSLFGRDYEQYF; cdr3_nt: TGTGCCAGCAGCTTGTTCGGCAGGGACTACGAGCAGTACTTC
j_call: TRBJ2-7; d_call: TRBD1; clone_size: few; v_call: TRBV5-1; cdr3_aa: CASSFPLGQGDEQYF; cdr3_nt: TGCGCCAGCAGCTTCCCGCTGGGACAGGGGGACGAGCAGTACTTC
j_call: TRBJ1-4; d_call: TRBD1; clone_size: few; v_call: TRBV7-9; cdr3_aa: CASSQDRANEKLFF; cdr3_nt: TGTGCCAGCAGCCAGGACAGGGCGAATGAAAAACTGTTTTTT
j_call: TRBJ2-5; d_call: NA; clone_size: NA; v_call: TRBV2; cdr3_aa: CASRTGETQYF; cdr3_nt: TGTGCCAGCAGGACGGGGGAGACCCAGTACTTC
j_call: TRBJ2-3; d_call: NA; clone_size: NA; v_call: TRBV7-2; cdr3_aa: CASSPRDTQYF; cdr3_nt: TGTGCCAGCAGCCCTCGGGATACGCAGTATTTT
j_call: TRBJ2-5; d_call: TRBD2; clone_size: NA; v_call: TRBV5-1; cdr3_aa: CASSLAPGGQKTQYF; cdr3_nt: TGCGCCAGCAGCTTGGCCCCGGGGGGGCAGAAGACCCAGTACTTC
j_call: TRBJ2-5; d_call: TRBD1; clone_size: few; v_call: TRBV5-4; cdr3_aa: CASSDRDRGETQYF; cdr3_nt: TGTGCCAGCAGTGACCGGGACAGGGGAGAGACCCAGTACTTC
j_call: TRBJ1-2; d_call: NA; clone_size: few; v_call: TRBV5-1; cdr3_aa: CASSLERTYGYTF; cdr3_nt: TGCGCCAGCAGCTTGGAGCGGACCTATGGCTACACCTTC
j_call: TRBJ2-6; d_call: TRBD1; clone_size: few; v_call: TRBV5-1; cdr3_aa: CASSSPTGDAPSGANVLTF; cdr3_nt: TGCGCCAGCAGCTCGCCGACAGGGGACGCTCCCTCTGGGGCCAACGTCCTGACTTTC